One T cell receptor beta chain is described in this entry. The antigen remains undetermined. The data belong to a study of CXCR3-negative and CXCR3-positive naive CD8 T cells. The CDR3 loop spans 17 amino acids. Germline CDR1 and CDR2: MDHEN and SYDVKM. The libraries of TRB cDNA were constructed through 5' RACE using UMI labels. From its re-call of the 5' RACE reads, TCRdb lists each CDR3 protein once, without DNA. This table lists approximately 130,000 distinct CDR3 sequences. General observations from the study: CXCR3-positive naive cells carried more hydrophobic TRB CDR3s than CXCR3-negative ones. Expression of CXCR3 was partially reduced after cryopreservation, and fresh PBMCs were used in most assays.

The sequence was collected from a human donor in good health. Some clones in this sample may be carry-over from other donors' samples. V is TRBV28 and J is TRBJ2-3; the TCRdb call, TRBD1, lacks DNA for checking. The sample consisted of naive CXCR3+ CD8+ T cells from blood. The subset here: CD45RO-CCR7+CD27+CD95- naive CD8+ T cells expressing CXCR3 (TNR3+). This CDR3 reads CASSLIKAGFGTDTQYF.